These 13 T cell receptor beta chains came from one sample sequenced in a study of T cell responses to AZD1222 COVID-19 vaccine. The table came from immunoSEQ multiplex PCR; TCRdb's copy has only in-frame clones and leaves some out. The sample lists about 140,000 clones, around 90% occurring once. The sequenced sample was peripheral blood, obtained on day 0 of AZD1222 vaccination. The receptor source for this set is an adult in good health.

The chain has TRBV5-6 and TRBJ2-7; D perhaps matches TRBD2 (6 bases). The germline V gene has CDR1 SGHDT and CDR2 YYEEEE. V was trimmed by 5 bases and J by 9 bases, leaving 18 bases between them. CDR3 size: 13 residues. CDR3 region: CASRTKGLGGQYF. In DNA, the CDR3 is TGTGCCAGCAGAACAAAAGGACTCGGGGGGCAGTACTTC.

This clone came up a few times. Here the CDR3 reads CASSDGQGVYQPQHF. For the CDR3, the DNA is TGTGCCAGCAGCGATGGACAGGGGGTTTATCAGCCCCAGCATTTT. The chain carries TRBV6-2 or TRBV6-3 and TRBJ1-5, with 10 positions matching TRBD1. The CDR3 has 15 amino acids. The germline V gene has CDR1 MNHEY and CDR2 SVGEGT. Unmatched junction bases numbered 7, after V lost 6 bases and J lost 5 bases.

This clone was detected only a few times. This chain uses TRBV5-4 with TRBJ1-4; TRBD1 matches 11 bases. V gave up 4 bases and J gave up 4 bases; unmatched junction bases: 3. Germline V gene lookup returns CDR1 SGHNT and CDR2 YYREEE (reference sequence). The CDR3 extends over 15 amino acids. The CDR3 DNA follows: TGTGCCAGCAGCCGGACAGGGGGCGGTAATGAAAAACTGTTTTTT. Amino acids: CASSRTGGGNEKLFF. Variable domain in full (rest from reference TRBV5-4 and TRBJ1-4): ETGVTQSPTHLIKTRGQQVTLRCSSQSGHNTVSWYQQALGQGPQFIFQYYREEENGRGNFPPRFSGLQFPNYSSELNVNALELDDSALYLCASSRTGGGNEKLFFGSGTQLSVL.

This clone came up once. This chain links TRBV6-6 with TRBJ1-2, with D tentatively TRBD1 (5 bases). The CDR3 runs to 14 residues. Germline values: CDR1 MNHNY, CDR2 SVGAGI (reference sequence). Trimming removed 7 bases at V and 7 bases at J, with 19 bases between. The CDR3 protein is CASILTRDATGYTF. The CDR3 nucleotides read TGTGCCAGCATTCTCACCAGGGATGCAACTGGCTACACCTTC.

The V call is TRBV9, the J call TRBJ1-2, with D unresolved. The CDR3 runs 15 residues. In germline, CDR1 is SGDLS, CDR2 YYNGEE. Trimming took off 2 bases at V and 3 bases at J, with 14 bases between the two ends. In DNA form, the CDR3 reads TGTGCCAGCAGCGTCACGGGATCGGTTCACTATGGCTACACCTTC. It is translated as CASSVTGSVHYGYTF.

The chain recombines TRBV29-1 with TRBJ1-2, with D maybe TRBD1 (5 bases). The CDR3 runs 13 residues. Between the trimmed V and J ends, which lost 5 bases and 2 bases, there was a span of 12 bases. CDR1 SQVTM and CDR2 ANQGSEA come from the germline V gene. This CDR3 is CSVSGGPNYGYTF. The CDR3 DNA follows: TGCAGCGTTAGTGGGGGTCCCAACTATGGCTACACCTTC.

The chain uses TRBV10-1 and TRBJ1-5; D perhaps matches TRBD1 (5 bases). V dropped 0 bases and J dropped 9 bases, with 15 bases sitting between them. The CDR3 contains 15 residues. Looked up from germline, CDR1 is WNHNN and CDR2 is SYGVQD (reference sequence). Here the CDR3 reads CASSESKGVGSPQHF. CDR3 sequence (DNA): TGCGCCAGCAGTGAGTCGAAAGGGGTAGGATCGCCCCAGCATTTT.

The chain is built from TRBV27 and TRBJ1-1, with 8 positions matching TRBD1. Germline loops: CDR1 MNHEY, CDR2 SMNVEV (reference sequence). The CDR3 contains 13 residues. Germline trimming cut 6 bases from V and 4 bases from J; bases unmatched to any gene: 4. The CDR3 sequence: CASSPTGGTEAFF. CDR3 nucleotide sequence: TGTGCCAGCAGCCCAACAGGGGGCACTGAAGCTTTCTTT.

V usage is TRBV13 and J usage is TRBJ1-6; 9 nucleotides line up with TRBD1. The CDR3 sequence is 15 residues long. Germline V lookup: CDR1 PRHDT, CDR2 FYEKMQ (reference sequence). Losses at the gene ends were 8 bases for V and 9 bases for J; bases not matched to a gene: 11. As DNA, the CDR3 is TGTGCCAGCGCCAAGTGGGGACAGGGATCTTCACCCCTCCACTTT. This gives the protein CASAKWGQGSSPLHF.

This chain links TRBV19 with TRBJ2-7; possible D gene TRBD2, 6 bases. Between the trimmed V and J ends, which lost 3 bases and 6 bases, there was a span of 21 bases. Germline V CDR1 and CDR2: LNHDA, SQIVND (reference sequence). The CDR3 covers 16 residues. The CDR3: CASSIIGGIGLREQYF. In DNA, the CDR3 is TGTGCCAGTAGTATTATCGGCGGAATCGGACTACGCGAGCAGTACTTC. The variable domain in full, with the rest retrieved from reference TRBV19 and TRBJ2-7, is DGGITQSPKYLFRKEGQNVTLSCEQNLNHDAMYWYRQDPGQGLRLIYYSQIVNDFQKGDIAEGYSVSREKKESFPLTVTSAQKNPTAFYLCASSIIGGIGLREQYFGPGTRLTVT.

The rearrangement links TRBV4-3 to TRBJ2-7, with TRBD2 as a possible D gene (5 bases). V lost 3 bases, J lost 3 bases, and 15 bases lay in between. There are 15 residues in the CDR3. Looked up from germline, CDR1 is LGHNA and CDR2 is YSLEER. The CDR3 region is CASSQGSSTDYEQYF. Written as DNA, the CDR3 is TGCGCCAGCAGCCAGGGGAGTAGCACGGACTACGAGCAGTACTTC.

This chain joins TRBV3-1 (or the pseudogene TRBV3-2) and TRBJ1-2, with 8 bases lining up with TRBD1. Looked up from germline, CDR1 is LGHDT and CDR2 is YNNKEL (reference sequence). This CDR3 contains 15 residues. Trimming cost V 2 bases and J 1 base; bases outside gene matches: 3. CDR3 in amino acids: CASSQRDRRNYGYTF. The CDR3 DNA reads as TGTGCCAGCAGCCAAAGGGACAGGCGTAACTATGGCTACACCTTC.

Only one count was recorded for this clone. The J gene is TRBJ2-1, the V gene TRBV4-2; 10 positions match TRBD1. V trimming: 0 bases; J trimming: 5 bases; junction bases outside the gene matches: 7. CDR3 length: 17 residues. CDR1 and CDR2 from the germline V gene are LGHNA and YNFKEQ. CDR3 sequence: CASSQEPTGQGNNEQFF. The CDR3, as DNA: TGTGCCAGCAGCCAAGAGCCCACGGGACAGGGGAACAATGAGCAGTTCTTC.